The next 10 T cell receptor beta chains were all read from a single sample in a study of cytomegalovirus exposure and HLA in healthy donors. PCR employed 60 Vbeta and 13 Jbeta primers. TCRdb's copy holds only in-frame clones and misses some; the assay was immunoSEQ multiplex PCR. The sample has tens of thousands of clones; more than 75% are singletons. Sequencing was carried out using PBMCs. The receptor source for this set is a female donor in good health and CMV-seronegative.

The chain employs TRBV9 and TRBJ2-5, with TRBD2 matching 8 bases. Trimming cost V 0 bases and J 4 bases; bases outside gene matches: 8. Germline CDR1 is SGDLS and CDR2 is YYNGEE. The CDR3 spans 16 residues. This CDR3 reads CASSVAGGGSGETQYF. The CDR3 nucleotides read TGTGCCAGCAGCGTAGCTGGCGGGGGGAGTGGAGAGACCCAGTACTTC.

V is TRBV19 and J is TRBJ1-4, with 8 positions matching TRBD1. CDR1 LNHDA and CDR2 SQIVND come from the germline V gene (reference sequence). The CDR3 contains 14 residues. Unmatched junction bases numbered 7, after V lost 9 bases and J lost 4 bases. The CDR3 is CASSRTGSNEKLFF. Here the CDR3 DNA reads TGTGCCAGCTCCAGGACAGGGAGTAATGAAAAACTGTTTTTT.

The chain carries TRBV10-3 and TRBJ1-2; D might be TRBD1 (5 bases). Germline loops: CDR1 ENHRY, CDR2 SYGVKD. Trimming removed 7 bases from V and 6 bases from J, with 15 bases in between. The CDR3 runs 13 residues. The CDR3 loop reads CAITHGGEHGYTF. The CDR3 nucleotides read TGTGCCATCACACACGGGGGGGAGCATGGCTACACCTTC.

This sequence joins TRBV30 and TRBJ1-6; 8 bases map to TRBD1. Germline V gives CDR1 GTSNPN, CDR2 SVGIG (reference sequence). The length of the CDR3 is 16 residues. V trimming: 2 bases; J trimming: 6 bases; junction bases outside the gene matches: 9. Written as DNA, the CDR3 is TGTGCCTGGAGTAATAAAGGGACAGGCGGTAATTCACCCCTCCACTTT. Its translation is CAWSNKGTGGNSPLHF.

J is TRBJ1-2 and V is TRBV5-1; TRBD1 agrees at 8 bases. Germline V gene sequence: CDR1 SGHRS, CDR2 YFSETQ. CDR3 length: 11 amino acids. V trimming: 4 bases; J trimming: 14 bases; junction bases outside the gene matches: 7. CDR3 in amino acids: CASSTGQGETF. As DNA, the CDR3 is TGCGCCAGCAGCACCGGACAGGGAGAAACCTTC. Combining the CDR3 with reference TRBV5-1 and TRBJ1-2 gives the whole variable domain KAGVTQTPRYLIKTRGQQVTLSCSPISGHRSVSWYQQTPGQGLQFLFEYFSETQRNKGNFPGRFSGRQFSNSRSEMNVSTLELGDSALYLCASSTGQGETFGSGTRLTVV.

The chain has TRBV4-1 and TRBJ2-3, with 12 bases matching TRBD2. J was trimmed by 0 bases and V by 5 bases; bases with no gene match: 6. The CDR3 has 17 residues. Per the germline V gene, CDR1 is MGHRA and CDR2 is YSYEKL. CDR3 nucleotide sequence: TGCGCCAGCAGCTCTGGACTAGCGGGGATCAGCACAGATACGCAGTATTTT. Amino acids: CASSSGLAGISTDTQYF.

CDR3 region: CAWSQNRDSYFSDSPLHF. CDR3 DNA sequence: TGTGCCTGGAGTCAAAACCGGGACTCGTATTTCAGCGATTCACCCCTCCACTTT. This chain connects TRBV30 to TRBJ1-6; D perhaps matches TRBD1 (5 bases). The germline V gene has CDR1 GTSNPN and CDR2 SVGIG (reference sequence). The germline V and J ends were trimmed by 2 bases and 8 bases, with 25 bases remaining between them. The CDR3 spans 18 residues.

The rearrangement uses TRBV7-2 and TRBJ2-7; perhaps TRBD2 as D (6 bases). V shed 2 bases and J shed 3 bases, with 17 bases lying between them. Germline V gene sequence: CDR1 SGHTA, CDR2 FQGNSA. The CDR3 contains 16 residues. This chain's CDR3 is CASSLRPSGSLYEQYF. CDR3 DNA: TGTGCCAGCAGCTTAAGGCCCAGCGGGTCCCTCTACGAGCAGTACTTC.

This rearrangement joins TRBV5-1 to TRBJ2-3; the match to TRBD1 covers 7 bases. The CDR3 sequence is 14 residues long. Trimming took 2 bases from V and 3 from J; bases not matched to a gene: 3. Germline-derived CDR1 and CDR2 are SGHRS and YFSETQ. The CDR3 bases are TGCGCCAGCAGCTTCGGGACAGAAACAGATACGCAGTATTTT. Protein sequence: CASSFGTETDTQYF.

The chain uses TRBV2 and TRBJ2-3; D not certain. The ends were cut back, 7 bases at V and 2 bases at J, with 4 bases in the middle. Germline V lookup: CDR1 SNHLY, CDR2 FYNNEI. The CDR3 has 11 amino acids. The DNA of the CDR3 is TGTGCCAGCACCCACACAGATACGCAGTATTTT. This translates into CASTHTDTQYF.